The rows below give T cell receptor beta chains drawn from one sample of a study of control samples from healthy donors and cancer patients. Profiling relied on immunoSEQ multiplex PCR, and the TCRdb table lists in-frame clones only, not all of them. The sample lists tens of thousands of clones, roughly 82% occurring once. Sequencing was done on a sample of PBMCs. Receptors were obtained from a woman between 45 and 60 years old with lung cancer. The CDR3 runs from the conserved cysteine through the conserved F or W. The D gene is left open where the match is weak.

J | D | V | CDR3 | DNA
TRBJ1-5 | - | TRBV6-6 | CASTIQDQPQHF | TGTGCCAGCACCATACAGGATCAGCCCCAGCATTTT
TRBJ2-1 | - | TRBV27 | CASSPGSGSYNEQFF | TGTGCCAGCAGTCCCGGATCAGGCTCCTACAATGAGCAGTTCTTC
TRBJ1-6 | TRBD1 | TRBV5-1 | CASSPGTGHNSPLHF | TGCGCCAGCTCCCCGGGGACAGGCCATAATTCACCCCTCCACTTT
TRBJ1-2 | TRBD1 | TRBV4-3 | CASSQGGGYTF | TGCGCCAGTTCGCAGGGGGGTGGCTACACCTTC
TRBJ2-7 | - | TRBV6-1 | CASSEQAYEQYF | TGTGCCAGCAGTGAACAAGCCTACGAGCAGTACTTC
TRBJ2-3 | TRBD2 | TRBV6-2/TRBV6-3 | CASSYPRLAGGPDTQYF | TGTGCCAGCAGTTACCCAAGACTAGCGGGGGGGCCGGATACGCAGTATTTT
TRBJ1-3 | - | TRBV30 | CACPGPRRGNTIYF | TGTGCCTGCCCGGGACCTCGACGAGGAAACACCATATATTTT
TRBJ1-3 | - | TRBV7-9 | CASSQRQGSSGNTIYF | TGTGCCAGCAGCCAGAGGCAGGGTAGCTCTGGAAACACCATATATTTT
TRBJ1-3 | - | TRBV15 | CATSSIKEGSGNTIYF | TGTGCCACCAGCTCTATTAAGGAGGGCTCTGGAAACACCATATATTTT
TRBJ2-2 | - | TRBV18 | CASSPYLNTGELFF | TGTGCCAGCTCACCCTACCTGAACACCGGGGAGCTGTTTTTT
TRBJ1-2 | TRBD1 | TRBV14 | CASSQVGTGPFHGYTF | TGTGCCAGCAGCCAAGTGGGGACAGGGCCCTTCCATGGCTACACCTTC